Below, 15 T cell receptor beta chains from the same sample are listed, as sequenced in a study of T cell responses to AZD1222 COVID-19 vaccine. Clones were read by immunoSEQ multiplex PCR, and TCRdb kept only the in-frame ones, dropping some. This table holds more than 80,000 clones, approximately 90% found once. Sequenced here: peripheral blood, sampled 28 days after the second AZD1222 dose. The receptors shown here come from an adult who received the AZD1222 COVID-19 vaccine.

The chain links TRBV7-8 to TRBJ1-2, with D uncertain. CDR3 length equals 18 residues. In germline, CDR1 is SGHVS, CDR2 FQNEAQ. Trimming pared 6 bases from V and 7 bases from J, leaving 30 bases between. The CDR3 region has the DNA TGTGCCAGCAGTTTAAACCCAGGTTCGACCCCCCCGTATTCTGGCTACACCTTC. Translating it yields CASSLNPGSTPPYSGYTF.

The CDR3 nucleotides read TGTGCCACCAGCAGAATTTTGAACACTGAAGCTTTCTTT. This gives the protein CATSRILNTEAFF. The chain employs TRBV15 and TRBJ1-1, with D unresolved. V lost 2 bases to trimming and J lost 0 bases, with 4 bases between them. Per the germline V gene, CDR1 is LNHNV and CDR2 is YYDKDF (reference sequence). The CDR3 has 13 residues.

This clone was seen once. The V call is TRBV14, the J call TRBJ2-7, with 10 bases identical to TRBD2. The CDR3 length is 15 residues. The V gene's germline CDR1 is SGHDN and CDR2 FVKESK. Losses at the gene ends were 0 bases for V and 6 bases for J; bases not matched to a gene: 5. The CDR3 DNA sequence: TGTGCCAGCAGCCAAGATTGGTCTAGCGGGAGCGAGCAGTACTTC. This sequence encodes CASSQDWSSGSEQYF. The whole variable domain, filled in from reference TRBV14 and TRBJ2-7, reads EAGVTQFPSHSVIEKGQTVTLRCDPISGHDNLYWYRRVMGKEIKFLLHFVKESKQDESGMPNNRFLAERTGGTYSTLKVQPAELEDSGVYFCASSQDWSSGSEQYFGPGTRLTVT.

The chain has TRBV6-6 and TRBJ1-1; D remains unclear. This CDR3 has 12 residues. Germline V gene lookup returns CDR1 MNHNY and CDR2 SVGAGI (reference sequence). V was shortened by 11 bases and J by 2 bases, with 12 bases between the two germline ends. The CDR3 region has the DNA TGTGCCTCCCTCCGGGAAAACACTGAAGCTTTCTTT. This gives the protein CASLRENTEAFF.

V and J are TRBV6-5 and TRBJ2-5; D ambiguous. From germline, CDR1 is MNHEY and CDR2 SVGAGI. The CDR3 runs 14 residues. V dropped 2 bases and J dropped 2 bases, with 9 bases sitting between them. The CDR3 protein is CASSYGWQQETQYF. Here the CDR3 DNA reads TGTGCCAGCAGTTACGGATGGCAGCAAGAGACCCAGTACTTC.

The table lists this clone with a count of one. The chain links TRBV6-6 to TRBJ2-2; D may correspond to TRBD1 or TRBD2 (6 bases each). V gave up 7 bases and J gave up 0 bases, with 15 bases separating them. The CDR3 is made up of 16 amino acids. Per the germline V gene, CDR1 is MNHNY and CDR2 is SVGAGI (reference sequence). The CDR3 region is CASTRGGTTNTGELFF. The CDR3 coding sequence is TGTGCCAGCACTAGAGGGGGGACGACGAACACCGGGGAGCTGTTTTTT.

CDR3 in amino acids: CASSSGVAKNIQYF. DNA of the CDR3: TGCGCCAGCAGTTCGGGGGTAGCCAAAAACATTCAGTACTTC. V usage is TRBV5-1 and J usage is TRBJ2-4; D possibly corresponds to TRBD2 (6 bases). This CDR3 contains 14 residues. V was pared by 5 bases and J by 0 bases, with 9 bases between. CDR1 and CDR2 from the germline V gene are SGHRS and YFSETQ.

The V and J genes are TRBV9 and TRBJ1-6; D not certain. Germline V CDR1 and CDR2: SGDLS, YYNGEE. The CDR3 contains 14 residues. The V and J ends lost 0 bases and 7 bases respectively, with 8 bases between them. The CDR3 spells CASSVGGLNSPLHF. DNA for the CDR3: TGTGCCAGCAGCGTAGGGGGATTAAATTCACCCCTCCACTTT.

The rearrangement links TRBV28 to TRBJ1-1, with a possible D match to TRBD1 (5 bases). This CDR3 spans 14 amino acids. The germline V gene has CDR1 MDHEN and CDR2 SYDVKM. V gave up 6 bases and J gave up 2 bases, with 13 bases separating them. CDR3 amino acids: CASRGVGINTEAFF. DNA for the CDR3: TGTGCCAGCAGGGGGGTGGGGATCAACACTGAAGCTTTCTTT.

The V and J genes are TRBV6-2 or TRBV6-3 and TRBJ2-3; 7 bases agree with TRBD2. The CDR3 sequence is 14 residues long. The J segment lost 2 bases and the V segment lost 4 bases, leaving 3 bases of the junction unmatched. Germline V gene data show CDR1 as MNHEY and CDR2 as SVGEGT. CDR3 coding DNA: TGTGCCAGCAGTTGGAGCGGGACCACAGATACGCAGTATTTT. Its protein product is CASSWSGTTDTQYF.

Only one count was recorded for this clone. This chain joins TRBV12-3 or TRBV12-4 and TRBJ1-1, with a possible D match to TRBD1 (5 bases). The CDR3 loop spans 13 amino acids. V lost 2 bases to trimming and J lost 8 bases, with 12 bases between them. CDR3: CASSLWQGVEAFF. CDR3 nucleotide sequence: TGTGCCAGCAGTTTATGGCAGGGCGTCGAAGCTTTCTTT.

The V gene is TRBV19, the J gene TRBJ1-5; D is possibly TRBD1 (5 bases). V lost 0 bases, J lost 7 bases, and 10 bases lay in between. CDR1 LNHDA and CDR2 SQIVND come from the germline V gene (reference sequence). This CDR3 has 14 residues. The CDR3 DNA reads TGTGCCAGTAGTATAGATCGGGGGGGGCAGCCCCAGCATTTT. This codes for CASSIDRGGQPQHF.

This clone was seen only once. In DNA, the CDR3 is TGTGCCAGCAGCTTCGAGGGACTAGCGGGAGACGAGCAGTACTTC. Its protein product is CASSFEGLAGDEQYF. J is TRBJ2-7 and V is TRBV7-2; 14 bases map to TRBD2. V lost 3 bases and J lost 5; bases outside the gene matches: 3. Germline V gene lookup returns CDR1 SGHTA and CDR2 FQGNSA. The CDR3 extends over 15 amino acids.

This rearrangement joins TRBV5-1 to TRBJ1-2, with 8 bases lining up with TRBD1. The V gene end was trimmed by 5 bases and the J gene end by 4 bases; junction bases not matched to a gene: 4. Germline values: CDR1 SGHRS, CDR2 YFSETQ. CDR3 length: 13 residues. DNA of the CDR3: TGCGCCAGCAGAAAACAGGGGGGCTATGGCTACACCTTC. This gives the protein CASRKQGGYGYTF.

The genes are TRBV3-1 (or the pseudogene TRBV3-2) and TRBJ2-3; a weak D match, TRBD2 (6 bases). CDR1 and CDR2 (germline): LGHDT, YNNKEL (reference sequence). The CDR3 sequence is 17 residues long. V shed 2 bases and J shed 5 bases, with 20 bases lying between them. The CDR3 DNA is TGTGCCAGCAGCCAACGCCCCAAGGGAGGAGGGCGAGATACGCAGTATTTT. This gives the protein CASSQRPKGGGRDTQYF.